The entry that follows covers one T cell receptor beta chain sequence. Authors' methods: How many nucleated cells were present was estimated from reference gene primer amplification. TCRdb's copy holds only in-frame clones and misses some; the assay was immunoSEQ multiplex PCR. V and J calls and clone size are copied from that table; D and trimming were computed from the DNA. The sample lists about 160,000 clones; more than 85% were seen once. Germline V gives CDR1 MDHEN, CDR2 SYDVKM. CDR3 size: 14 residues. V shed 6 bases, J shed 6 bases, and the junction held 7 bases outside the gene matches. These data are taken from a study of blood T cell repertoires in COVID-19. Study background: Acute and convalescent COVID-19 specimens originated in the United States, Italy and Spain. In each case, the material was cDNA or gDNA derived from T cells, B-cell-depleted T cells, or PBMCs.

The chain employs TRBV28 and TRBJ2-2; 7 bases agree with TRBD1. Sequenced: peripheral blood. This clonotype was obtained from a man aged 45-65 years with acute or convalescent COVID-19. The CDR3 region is CASSLGQPSGELFF. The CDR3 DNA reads TGTGCCAGCAGCCTGGGACAGCCTTCCGGGGAGCTGTTTTTT.